This T cell receptor beta chain came from a study of shared clonotypes between healthy human individuals (dated by TCRdb to about 2020). In the study overall: The cohort comprised two women and a few men aged 18 to 49 years. For each donor, CD4 naive and CD4 memory were each given three plates, CD8 naive was given two plates, and CD8 memory was given one plate. To estimate repertoire size and how much clonotypes are shared between individuals, the study performed deep sequencing of blood TCR repertoires from five healthy adults. To increase sequencing depth and limit assay-specific biases, different laboratories used diverse techniques to prepare libraries and sequence TCR repertoires. Each donor's leukapheresis produced roughly between roughly 0.9 and 9 billion PBMCs. Study-wide conclusions, independent of this receptor: Because the study included a small number of donors, the genetic and exposure-history diversity represented was limited. Rarefaction of sorted-subset datasets indicated incomplete sequencing despite the large sequencing depth. Sampling was restricted to blood, and TCR repertoires in tissue are likely to differ from TCR repertoires in blood. Larger estimated clonotype richness was generally found for naive subsets than for memory subsets. Based on pairwise subsampling, the degree of clonotype sharing among donors was expected to be affected by sequencing depth. When a handful of donors were compared, the shared fraction of clonotypes was around 5% for naive CD4, over 3% for naive CD8, 2.3% for memory CD4, and roughly 0.4% for memory CD8. Higher generation probabilities were observed for clonotypes shared by all four sorted-subset donors than for non-shared clonotypes.

TCR CDR3 regions were amplified from genomic DNA by multiplex PCR using the deep immunoSEQ assay. Extracted genomic DNA from each cell subset was distributed evenly across all wells of several immunoSEQ 96-well plates, and each plate was treated as a replicate. For sorted subsets, each replicate PCR was loaded with around 220 ng genomic DNA, equivalent to some 31,000 T cell genomes. Purified libraries were quantified with a Qubit 3.0 fluorometer, sized on a Bioanalyzer 2100, and re-quantified with the KAPA Library Quantification kit. Every immunoSEQ 96-well plate was sequenced on a dedicated single-read 150-cycle Illumina NextSeq 550 flow cell. Regarding the original processing steps: Because the immunoSEQ output held only junctional sequences and lacked quality scores, the filtering could not match the filtering applied to full-length reads. Sequences were annotated with PyIR, a Python wrapper for IgBLAST v1.9, and V/J genes and CDR3 were assigned using IMGT germline references. Reads with weak V/J assignments (E-value above 1e-6), missing CDR3, stop codons, out-of-frame junctions, or ambiguous translated residues were removed. V3J clonotypes were defined as sequences sharing the same inferred V gene, J gene, and CDR3 amino acid sequence. The percentage overlap between two repertoires was calculated by dividing the number of shared unique clonotypes by the size of the smaller repertoire. RTK rarefaction, the Chao1 estimator, and Recon v2.1 estimates of unobserved clonotypes were used to assess repertoire richness. Generation probabilities were computed with OLGA for all TCRbeta clonotypes obtained by the gDNA method from several donors. TCRdb re-hosts the immuneACCESS table, in-frame sequences only. Its copies lack some clones; in the studies checked, an unresolved V gene accounts for under half of them, and the cause for the rest is not known. That table supplies the V and J calls and clone size; D and trimming were determined from the DNA. The table for this sample lists approximately 2.3 million clones; roughly 93% of them were counted only once. The ten largest clonotypes hold approximately 0.4% of the sample.

The CDR3 runs 16 amino acids, cysteine and phenylalanine included. Just CDR3 DNA is preserved here, 48 bases in frame from base 1. The germline ends are 15 bases apart after V is trimmed by 4 bases and J by 4 bases. CDR1 and CDR2, per the germline V gene, are SGHRS and YFSETQ. As to this clone: What antigen it recognizes has not been identified. Base quality data are lacking; no much larger clone is found one base away.

Healthy HIV-negative adults with no recently reported acute infections or vaccinations were included as donors. Only Caucasian adults living in Nashville, Tennessee, USA were represented among the donors. CD4+ T cells were enriched by magnetic negative selection; naive cells were then positively selected on CD45RA, and the negative fraction formed the memory subset. Blood was obtained by leukapheresis, after which PBMCs were separated by Ficoll-Histopaque density gradient centrifugation and cryopreserved in liquid nitrogen vapor phase. Analytical flow cytometry was used to check the purity and quantity of every magnetically sorted T cell population. From each sorted fraction, genomic DNA was isolated and quantified by UV absorbance on a Nanodrop 2000c.

This receptor was obtained from a man younger than 35 in good health. Some clones in this sample may be carry-over from other donors' samples. What was sequenced was naive CD4+ T cells from PBMCs. The cell subset or site label, read with the paper, signifies: CD45RA+ positively selected. The V gene is TRBV5-1 and the J gene is TRBJ2-6, with no reliable assignment of the D segment. The CDR3: CASSPNHITGANVLTF. The DNA sequence is as follows: TGCGCCAGCAGCCCAAACCACATTACCGGGGCCAACGTCCTGACTTTC. With the rest looked up from the reference TRBV5-1 and TRBJ2-6 genes rather than sequenced, the full variable domain is KAGVTQTPRYLIKTRGQQVTLSCSPISGHRSVSWYQQTPGQGLQFLFEYFSETQRNKGNFPGRFSGRQFSNSRSEMNVSTLELGDSALYLCASSPNHITGANVLTFGAGSRLTVL.